Shown below are 2 T cell receptor beta chains from a single sample sequenced in a study of cytomegalovirus exposure and HLA in healthy donors. With 60 Vbeta and 13 Jbeta primers, the PCR was carried out. Libraries were prepared by immunoSEQ multiplex PCR; TCRdb keeps only in-frame clonotypes and omits some of them. The sample records about 140,000 clones, over 60% being singletons. The sequenced sample consisted of PBMCs. The receptors derive from a female donor in good health and CMV-seronegative.

The J gene is TRBJ2-1, the V gene TRBV7-3; perhaps TRBD2 as D (6 bases). The V gene's germline CDR1 is SGHTA and CDR2 FQGTGA. V lost 5 bases and J lost 12, with 14 bases in between. The CDR3 spans 12 residues. The CDR3 region is CASSPTGTWQFF. The CDR3 nucleotides read TGTGCCAGCAGCCCAACCGGGACTTGGCAGTTCTTC.

CDR3 residues: CASRWFGRGIGSTEAFF. For the CDR3, the DNA is TGTGCCAGCAGATGGTTTGGCAGGGGGATTGGGAGCACTGAAGCTTTCTTT. V is TRBV2 and J is TRBJ1-1, with 7 bases fitting TRBD1. The CDR3 sequence is 17 residues long. Germline V gene sequence: CDR1 SNHLY, CDR2 FYNNEI. V lost 6 bases, J lost 4 bases, and 17 bases stayed unmatched.